This T cell receptor (beta chain) was sequenced in a study of blood T cells in healthy people across ages (dated by TCRdb to the mid-2010s). Regarding the complete study: In model experiments, template switching captured about one uniquely barcoded TCR beta cDNA molecule for every two T cells. To avoid experimental bias, donors of different ages were distributed randomly across sequencing lanes. Donors were grouped into four age groups: young (average 16 years), middle-aged (approximately 41), aged (around 62) and long-lived (about 90). Using deep sequencing normalized with unique cDNA molecular identifiers, the study measured how TCR beta repertoire diversity changes with age. The study analyzed two additional independent replicas of 1 million unique cDNA reads from the same blood draw for two donors, one aged 18 to 29 and one aged 80 or older. Broad study findings and their caveats: The percentage of naive T cells measured by flow cytometry correlated strongly with observed TCR beta diversity. Conclusive comparison of naive and antigen-experienced compartments was prevented by the profiling of bulk unsorted PBMCs. Estimates of total diversity based on one million sequenced T cells were regarded as lower bounds and as underestimates. Observed TCR beta diversity per million T cells fell roughly linearly with age, and a significant reduction was already apparent by age about 43. Donor CMV infection status was unknown, potentially confounding age-related changes in expanded clonotypes. Compared with the aged group, more naive CD4+ T cells, fewer expanded clones and increased TCR diversity were shown by the long-lived group, suggesting age selection.

About this clonotype: The clone's antigen remains unknown. No base qualities exist here, and no much larger clone lies one base off it.

To prepare the library, 5' RACE was applied. Sequencer: Illumina HiSeq 2500. The second PCR ran for about 6 to 11 cycles and used a J-beta primer mix along with a sample-barcoded 5' primer. Each TCR beta cDNA molecule received a unique molecular identifier from a template-switch 5' adaptor carrying 12 random nucleotides. At least 2.5 million CDR3-containing paired-end reads were obtained from each sample. The Mint cDNA synthesis kit, primed by a TRBC-specific oligonucleotide, was used to synthesize first-strand cDNA from all RNA. After uracil-DNA glycosylase treatment, a first 18-cycle PCR used universal primers M1SS and BC2_uni_R on all cDNA. Per the original workflow: For normalization, 1 million high-quality reads were randomly selected from each sample, with every read carrying a distinct molecular identifier. Reads with shared molecular identifiers were discarded instead of being binned into consensus sequences. MiTCR, with a Q25 quality threshold and the strictest error-elimination algorithm, was used for CDR3 identification, clonotype clustering and error correction. A nonparametric unseen species model with Euler transformation was used to estimate lower-bound total TCR beta diversity. TCRdb reworked the public reads: Q25 trimming with fastp, MiXCR clone assembly, productive beta chains retained. Every distinct CDR3 protein forms one entry, paired with its most common genes and DNA. The V and J calls shown here were made by TCRdb, not taken from the authors' results. Counted in this sample were 850,000 to 1,100,000 distinct CDR3 sequences; roughly two fifths of them appeared once. 13% of the sample rests with the top ten.

The donors were 40 or so Caucasian individuals from Russia, aged 6 to 90 years, who were systemically healthy. Each donor gave about 9.8 milliliters of peripheral blood, drawn into EDTA-treated Vacutainer tubes. Ficoll-Paque density-gradient centrifugation was used to isolate PBMCs, with at least 7 million obtained per sample. Total RNA, at least 6 micrograms per sample, was extracted from PBMCs with Trizol reagent. The percentages of naive CD45RAhigh/CD27high T cells were determined by flow cytometry on a PBMC aliquot from every donor. From the cysteine through the phenylalanine, the CDR3 covers 13 amino acids. Of the read, only the CDR3 DNA is kept; its 39 bases are in frame from base 1. The germline V gene (reference sequence) supplies CDR1 SSHAT and CDR2 FNYEAQ. Trimming takes 5 bases from V and 1 base from J, and the germline ends sit 8 bases apart.

The specimen was blood. In this chain, TRBV7-7 is recombined with TRBJ2-5; too little of a D gene remains to name it. The receptor comes from a man in his late teens or twenties in good health. The CDR3 sequence is CASSKTVQETQYF. The bases read TGTGCCAGCAGCAAAACAGTCCAAGAGACCCAGTACTTC.